The clone carrying this TCR beta chain was picked up many times. Its antigen is unidentified. The sample comes from a study of identical twins. General observations from the study: Compared with models, monozygotic twins showed more out-of-frame TCR alpha sharing.

TCRdb recomputed calls from the 5' RACE reads with MiXCR, one row per CDR3 protein. The sample holds about 700,000 distinct CDR3 sequences, less than 7% seen once. The CDR3 consists of 15 residues. V was shortened by 4 bases and J by 5 bases, with 15 bases between the two germline ends. Germline V CDR1 and CDR2: MGHRA, YSYEKL. The chain recombines TRBV4-1 with TRBJ2-1; tentatively, D is TRBD2 (5 bases). This clonotype was obtained from a man younger than 35 in good health. The sequenced sample consisted of naive T cells sorted from blood. The CDR3 spells CASSPVGLTNNEQFF. The CDR3 DNA reads as TGCGCCAGCAGCCCAGTCGGACTCACTAACAATGAGCAGTTCTTC.